In its sample, the clone carrying this T cell receptor beta chain was seen many times. Its specificity is unknown. Mismatch with germline at one junction end may stem from a read error. The source of the sample is a study of early T cells in non-severe SARS-CoV-2 infection. In TCRdb, the 5' RACE reads were re-called with MiXCR into one record per CDR3 protein. The table has approximately 76,000 distinct CDR3 sequences, around 15% seen once. Findings and caveats of the study: Comparison of clonotypes with VDJdb favored anti-spike CD8 responses while missing private and CD4 specificities.

The CDR3 is 15 residues long. Germline V gene data show CDR1 as MGHRA and CDR2 as YSYEKL. Specimen: whole blood. The TCR originated in an adult who was a healthcare worker with PCR-confirmed SARS-CoV-2 infection or an uninfected control (not recorded which). The rearrangement links TRBV4-1 to TRBJ2-1; 14 nucleotides line up with TRBD2. DNA for the CDR3: TGCGCCAGCAGTCAAGCGGGACTAGCGGGAGTTGAGCAGTTCTTC. Protein: CASSQAGLAGVEQFF.